Listed here are 26 T cell receptor beta chains from one sample, sequenced in a study of regulatory T cells in long-lasting Graves disease. With iRepertoire HTBI primers and Arm-PCR of CDR3 regions, TCR beta libraries were built. TCRdb ran MiXCR on the multiplex PCR reads and lists one entry per CDR3 protein. This table holds more than 450,000 distinct CDR3 sequences, around 16% found once. As to time point: newly diagnosed GD, antithyroid drugs for less than 3 months. The TCR library was made from RNA extracted from PBMCs. In addition, the sample was reused for a study of T cells in Graves' hyperthyroidism and ophthalmopathy.

The source was peripheral blood mononuclear cells (PBMCs), collected at new diagnosis, from a patient treated with antithyroid drugs. The receptor source for this set is a man aged 40-49 years with Graves disease.

The chain carries TRBV20-1 and TRBJ1-5, with D unclear. V was shortened by 3 bases and J by 2 bases, with 8 bases between the two germline ends. Germline CDR1 is DFQATT and CDR2 is SNEGSKA (reference sequence). CDR3 length: 13 amino acids. The CDR3 coding sequence is TGCAGTGCTAGCTCCCTTCGCAATCAGCCCCAGCATTTT. This gives the protein CSASSLRNQPQHF.

This clonotype was found many times. Compared with germline, one end of the junction differs, possibly owing to a read error. The chain recombines TRBV5-1 with TRBJ2-5; no clear D. Germline lookup yields CDR1 SGHRS and CDR2 YFSETQ. CDR3 length equals 13 residues. The DNA for the CDR3 is TGTGCCAGCAGCCTTCGAATCCAAGAGACCCAGTACTTC. Amino acid sequence: CASSLRIQETQYF.

This clonotype has at least ten counts. This chain links TRBV28 with TRBJ1-2, with D maybe TRBD1 (5 bases). Trimming took 3 bases from V and 5 from J, leaving 7 bases between them. Germline assignment: CDR1 MDHEN and CDR2 SYDVKM. The CDR3 contains 12 residues. CDR3 coding DNA: TGTGCCAGCAGTTTCGGGGGGTATGGCTACACCTTC. Protein sequence: CASSFGGYGYTF.

This clonotype has more than one count but fewer than ten. This chain uses TRBV2 with TRBJ2-2; possible D gene TRBD2, 5 bases. Germline V lookup: CDR1 SNHLY, CDR2 FYNNEI. V gave up 8 bases and J gave up 3 bases, with 19 bases separating them. The CDR3 has 16 amino acids. CDR3 sequence: CASQPGVTRDTGELFF. DNA of the CDR3: TGTGCCAGCCAACCTGGGGTCACGAGGGACACCGGGGAGCTGTTTTTT.

This clonotype was detected only a few times. This chain joins TRBV20-1 and TRBJ2-7, with D maybe TRBD1 (5 bases). There are 13 residues in the CDR3. Trimming took 3 bases from V and 6 from J, leaving 15 bases between them. Germline values: CDR1 DFQATT, CDR2 SNEGSKA (reference sequence). In DNA, the CDR3 is TGCAGTGCTAGCTCCCCGCAGGGCCGCGAGCAGTACTTC. Translated, it gives CSASSPQGREQYF.

This clonotype was counted at least ten times. This sequence joins TRBV28 and TRBJ2-3; 14 nucleotides align to TRBD2. CDR3 length: 15 amino acids. The germline V gene encodes CDR1 MDHEN and CDR2 SYDVKM. With V trimmed by 6 bases and J by 6 bases, 5 bases remained unmatched. Here the CDR3 DNA reads TGTGCCAGCAGGCGGACTAGCGGGAGGAGTGATACGCAGTATTTT. It is translated as CASRRTSGRSDTQYF.

J is TRBJ1-2 and V is TRBV11-1, with 7 bases matching TRBD1. CDR1 is SGHAT and CDR2 is FQDESV in the germline V gene (reference sequence). Trimming at V came to 6 bases and at J to 6 bases, leaving 7 bases not matched to a gene. The length of the CDR3 is 13 residues. The CDR3: CASRLRDRDGYTF. The CDR3 coding sequence is TGTGCCAGCAGACTTAGGGACAGAGATGGCTACACCTTC.

This clonotype was counted at least ten times. This rearrangement joins TRBV5-5 to TRBJ2-3, with D unresolved. The CDR3 is made up of 15 amino acids. V was shortened by 2 bases and J by 1 base, with 11 bases between the two germline ends. Germline V gene lookup returns CDR1 SGHKS and CDR2 YYEKEE (reference sequence). The CDR3 nucleotides read TGTGCCAGCAGCTTAGGGCATATCGGCACAGATACGCAGTATTTT. It yields the protein CASSLGHIGTDTQYF.

Ten or more counts support this clonotype. The rearrangement links TRBV18 to TRBJ2-3; D ambiguous. Germline values: CDR1 KGHSH, CDR2 LQKENI. V lost 5 bases, J lost 6 bases, and 12 bases lay in between. The CDR3 extends over 13 amino acids. The CDR3 is CASSTNMADTQYF. CDR3 DNA: TGTGCCAGCTCAACGAACATGGCTGATACGCAGTATTTT.

This clonotype occurred many times. The chain links TRBV24-1 to TRBJ2-3, with a tentative D call TRBD1 (5 bases). The CDR3 contains 15 residues. Trimming shortened V by 4 bases and J by 2 bases, and 12 bases separated the two germline ends. Germline CDR1 is KGHDR and CDR2 is SFDVKD. CDR3 DNA sequence: TGTGCCACCAGTGACCCTGCAGGGCCCACAGATACGCAGTATTTT. Its translation is CATSDPAGPTDTQYF.

The genes are TRBV28 and TRBJ2-7, with 7 nucleotides matching TRBD1. The CDR3 runs 15 residues. Germline V CDR1 and CDR2: MDHEN, SYDVKM. J was trimmed by 11 bases and V by 5 bases; bases with no gene match: 18. Here the CDR3 reads CASSKTGTAFLSKYF. The CDR3 region has the DNA TGTGCCAGCAGTAAGACCGGGACAGCCTTCCTGAGCAAGTACTTC.

As concerns this clonotype: A single base separates this from a much larger clone, so it may be a read error. A read error is likely, as this CDR3 ends without the conserved phenylalanine or tryptophan. The chain has TRBV24-1 and TRBJ2-1; perhaps TRBD2 as D (5 bases). The CDR3 sequence is 16 residues long. Trimming shortened V by 3 bases and J by 8 bases, and 19 bases separated the two germline ends. The germline gives CDR1 KGHDR, CDR2 SFDVKD. CDR3 nucleotide sequence: TGTGCCACCAGTGATCCCTTGACTGCCGGAGGCGATGAGCAGTTCTCC. Translating it yields CATSDPLTAGGDEQFS.

This clonotype has at least ten counts. CDR3 sequence: CASTGNRVTEAFF. The CDR3 bases are TGTGCCAGTACTGGGAACAGGGTCACTGAAGCTTTCTTT. This chain joins TRBV19 and TRBJ1-1; D might be TRBD1 (6 bases). The CDR3 is 13 amino acids. V gave up 7 bases and J gave up 4 bases, with 13 bases separating them. Germline V CDR1 and CDR2: LNHDA, SQIVND (reference sequence).

This clonotype showed up just a few times. The chain has TRBV5-1 and TRBJ2-7, with 9 positions matching TRBD1. The CDR3 consists of 15 residues. In germline, CDR1 is SGHRS, CDR2 YFSETQ. Losses at the gene ends were 0 bases for V and 6 bases for J; bases not matched to a gene: 7. This chain's CDR3 is CASSLGGTGNSEQYF. For the CDR3, the DNA is TGCGCCAGCAGCTTGGGTGGGACAGGGAATTCCGAGCAGTACTTC.

To note about this clonotype: A clone one base away is much larger, so this may be a read error. The chain recombines TRBV27 with TRBJ2-3; D call uncertain. The V end lost 5 bases, the J end lost 3 bases, and 9 bases lay between the germline ends. The CDR3 totals 13 residues. Germline CDR1 and CDR2: MNHEY and SMNVEV (reference sequence). The CDR3 reads CASSKRKTDTQYF. The CDR3 DNA reads as TGTGCCAGCAGTAAACGGAAGACAGATACGCAGTATTTT.

This clonotype was observed many times. The J gene is TRBJ2-1, the V gene TRBV7-2, with 8 bases matching TRBD2. In germline, CDR1 is SGHTA, CDR2 FQGNSA. This CDR3 contains 14 residues. J gave up 10 bases and V 3 bases, and 8 bases lay outside the gene matches. As DNA, the CDR3 is TGTGCCAGCAGCTTTCTAGCCTCGGGGGGGGAGCAGTTCTTC. It translates to CASSFLASGGEQFF.

The chain recombines TRBV29-1 with TRBJ1-6; D remains unclear. With 4 bases removed from V and 7 bases from J, the gap between germline ends came to 11 bases. Germline V gene data show CDR1 as SQVTM and CDR2 as ANQGSEA. The CDR3 extends over 13 amino acids. This chain's CDR3 is CSVGEQLNSPLHF. Written as DNA, the CDR3 is TGCAGCGTTGGAGAACAGCTCAATTCACCCCTCCACTTT.

This clonotype has more than one count but fewer than ten. This rearrangement joins TRBV6-2 or TRBV6-3 to TRBJ1-5, with unresolved D. Germline values: CDR1 MNHEY, CDR2 SVGEGT. Trimming took 5 bases from V and 5 from J, leaving 16 bases between them. CDR3 length: 15 amino acids. The DNA of the CDR3 is TGTGCCAGCAGTGAATCAGGAGTTGGACATCAGCCCCAGCATTTT. Its protein product is CASSESGVGHQPQHF.

This clonotype was seen repeatedly, ten times or more. The V gene is TRBV27, the J gene TRBJ2-7, with TRBD2 matching 14 bases. V was pared by 4 bases and J by 1 base, with 3 bases of the junction left unmatched. Germline values: CDR1 MNHEY, CDR2 SMNVEV (reference sequence). The CDR3 length is 16 residues. CDR3 loop: CASSSRLAGGSYEQYF. The CDR3, as DNA: TGTGCCAGCAGTTCCAGACTAGCGGGAGGGTCCTACGAGCAGTACTTC.

The chain links TRBV28 to TRBJ2-6; 9 positions match TRBD2. V was clipped by 6 bases and J by 0 bases; unmatched bases: 6. The CDR3 loop spans 17 amino acids. Germline values: CDR1 MDHEN, CDR2 SYDVKM. The CDR3 DNA sequence: TGTGCCAGCAGGGCGGGGGGGTCCAGCTCTGGGGCCAACGTCCTGACTTTC. As protein: CASRAGGSSSGANVLTF.

CDR3 protein: CSLPGTGAPDTQYF. The CDR3 DNA reads TGCAGCCTCCCCGGGACAGGGGCCCCAGATACGCAGTATTTT. The rearrangement uses TRBV29-1 and TRBJ2-3; 10 nucleotides agree with TRBD1. Germline CDR1 is SQVTM and CDR2 is ANQGSEA. CDR3 length: 14 residues. After removal of 8 bases from V and 4 bases from J, the junction contained 9 bases not matched to a gene.

This clonotype was seen a few times. The chain has TRBV15 and TRBJ2-1; TRBD1 is a possible D gene (6 bases). CDR1 and CDR2 from the germline V gene are LNHNV and YYDKDF (reference sequence). The V and J ends lost 5 bases and 8 bases respectively, with 13 bases between them. The CDR3 runs 13 residues. The CDR3 spells CATSGKGVYEQFF. CDR3 DNA: TGTGCCACCAGCGGGAAGGGGGTCTATGAGCAGTTCTTC.

In this sample, this clonotype turned up many times. V usage is TRBV11-2 and J usage is TRBJ2-1; possible D gene TRBD1, 6 bases. Trimming removed 3 bases at V and 0 bases at J, with 9 bases between. Germline V CDR1 and CDR2: SGHAT, FQNNGV. The length of the CDR3 is 15 residues. As DNA, the CDR3 is TGTGCCAGCAGCTTGGGGGACATCTCCTACAATGAGCAGTTCTTC. This gives the protein CASSLGDISYNEQFF.

This clonotype has ten or more counts. V is TRBV5-1 and J is TRBJ2-1; D possibly corresponds to TRBD1 (5 bases). This CDR3 is built from 15 residues. Germline CDR1 is SGHRS and CDR2 is YFSETQ. V lost 0 bases to trimming and J lost 3 bases, with 10 bases between them. The DNA for the CDR3 is TGCGCCAGCAGCTTGGTTGCAGGGATCTACAATGAGCAGTTCTTC. Its protein is CASSLVAGIYNEQFF. Using reference TRBV5-1 and TRBJ2-1 for the parts outside the CDR3, the full variable domain is KAGVTQTPRYLIKTRGQQVTLSCSPISGHRSVSWYQQTPGQGLQFLFEYFSETQRNKGNFPGRFSGRQFSNSRSEMNVSTLELGDSALYLCASSLVAGIYNEQFFGPGTRLTVL.

The chain recombines TRBV6-5 with TRBJ2-7; TRBD1 aligns across 9 bases. This CDR3 region has 17 residues. Germline CDR1 is MNHEY and CDR2 is SVGAGI. Trimming cost V 0 bases and J 0 bases; bases outside gene matches: 6. In DNA, the CDR3 is TGTGCCAGCAGTTACTCTATCCGGGACAGGGCCTCCTACGAGCAGTACTTC. Encoded protein: CASSYSIRDRASYEQYF.

The rearrangement joins TRBV20-1 to TRBJ1-5; 9 nucleotides agree with TRBD1. The germline gives CDR1 DFQATT, CDR2 SNEGSKA (reference sequence). There are 14 residues in the CDR3. V shed 5 bases and J 7 bases; nucleotides not matched to a gene: 9. The CDR3 DNA is TGCAGTGCTCCCCCCAGACAGGGGGAACAGCCCCAGCATTTT. The encoded protein is CSAPPRQGEQPQHF.